This T cell receptor (beta chain) is drawn from a study of blood T cell repertoires in COVID-19. Across the study: Samples taken during acute and convalescent COVID-19 were collected in the United States, Italy and Spain. From T cells, B-cell-depleted T cells, or PBMCs came the material, which was cDNA or gDNA.

The CDR3 runs 13 residues. The germline V gene has CDR1 SGHNT and CDR2 YENEEA. V dropped 1 base and J dropped 1 base, with 3 bases sitting between them. Original methodology: Reference gene primer amplification in the assay estimated nucleated cell counts. Produced via immunoSEQ multiplex PCR; TCRdb's table is partial and in-frame only. That table is the source of V, J and clone size, and D and trimming were worked out from the DNA. The profile shows about 260,000 clones, more than 75% of them singletons. The source material was peripheral blood. The clonotype originates from a man aged 40-49 years who had recovered from COVID-19. The J gene is TRBJ2-3, the V gene TRBV11-3, with D unresolved. This chain's CDR3 is CASSLGGTDTQYF. DNA of the CDR3: TGTGCCAGCAGCTTAGGCGGCACAGATACGCAGTATTTT.